These T cell receptor beta chains were read from a single sample in a study of ipilimumab plus nivolumab after autologous stem cell transplantation. Profiling relied on immunoSEQ multiplex PCR, and the TCRdb table lists in-frame clones only, not all of them. Of about 12,000 clones in the sample, more than 60% are singletons; the top ten hold roughly 11%. Source: PBMCs, taken in a trial of ipilimumab plus nivolumab as post-transplant consolidation. The receptors were sampled from a male donor with multiple myeloma. The CDR3 runs from the conserved cysteine through the conserved F or W. A D gene is named only where the DNA matches it firmly. A clone size is listed for some rows: how often the clone was seen (once, few, many), or a class if it is expanded.

clone_size d_call j_call v_call cdr3_nt cdr3_aa
- TRBD1 TRBJ1-6 TRBV5-6 TGTGCCAGCAGCCCGACCGGGACAGGGTATAATTCACCCCTCCACTTT CASSPTGTGYNSPLHF
- - TRBJ1-6 TRBV19 TGTGCCAGTAGTATAGGAGGGGACGGAAGCCCCCTCCACTTT CASSIGGDGSPLHF
- - TRBJ1-4 TRBV9 TGTGCCAGCAGCGGAGACACGGCCCTCAATGAAAAACTGTTTTTT CASSGDTALNEKLFF
- TRBD2 TRBJ2-3 TRBV28 TGTGCCAGCTTCCCGAGTGGACTAGCGGGGGCCCGAGGGGATACGCAGTATTTT CASFPSGLAGARGDTQYF
- - TRBJ1-2 TRBV5-4 TGTGCCAGCAGCCGACTGGGAGGACAGATCACCACACATGGCTACACCTTC CASSRLGGQITTHGYTF
- - TRBJ1-1 TRBV29-1 TGCAGCGTCACCCTCAGGGTTGACACTGAAGCTTTCTTT CSVTLRVDTEAFF
- TRBD2 TRBJ2-2 TRBV13 TGTGCCAGCAGCTTGGGTAGCGGGGGGCCCACCGGGGAGCTGTTTTTT CASSLGSGGPTGELFF
- - TRBJ2-3 TRBV5-1 TGCGCCAGCTCCTACTCTACCCCACGCACAGATACGCAGTATTTT CASSYSTPRTDTQYF
- TRBD1 TRBJ2-3 TRBV2 TGTGCCAGCAGAAGGACAGGGGGCGGCACAGATACGCAGTATTTT CASRRTGGGTDTQYF
- - TRBJ1-1 TRBV6-6 TGTGCCAGCAGTTTGGGGGGGAACACTGAAGCTTTCTTT CASSLGGNTEAFF
- - TRBJ2-7 TRBV4-2 TGTGCCAGCAGACGGACGGATAGCTCCTACGAGCAGTACTTC CASRRTDSSYEQYF
- TRBD1 TRBJ1-4 TRBV7-7 TGTGCTAGCAGCTTCCGAGAGGGGGCGCCTGAAAAACTGTTTTTT CASSFREGAPEKLFF
- TRBD2 TRBJ2-2 TRBV2 TGTGCCAGCAGCAAGGGACTAGCGGGGGGCACCGGGGAGCTGTTTTTT CASSKGLAGGTGELFF
- - TRBJ1-4 TRBV7-8 TGTGCCAGCAGCTTACGGGGTTCGGCCGAAAAACTGTTTTTT CASSLRGSAEKLFF
- TRBD1 TRBJ1-4 TRBV10-3 TGTGCCATCAGTGGACAGGGGAGTGAAAAACTGTTTTTT CAISGQGSEKLFF
- TRBD1 TRBJ2-1 TRBV19 TGTGCCAGTAGTATGGGACAGGGAGGCCAAGAGCAGTTCTTC CASSMGQGGQEQFF
few TRBD2 TRBJ2-3 TRBV19 TGTGCCAGTAGTCGGGGGGACCTTAGCACAGATACGCAGTATTTT CASSRGDLSTDTQYF
- - TRBJ2-3 TRBV11-3 TGTGCCAGCAGCTTTGGTTCAGATACGCAGTATTTT CASSFGSDTQYF
few - TRBJ2-7 TRBV7-6 TGTGCCAGCAGCTTATGGGAGTCTTCCGAGCAGTACTTC CASSLWESSEQYF
- - TRBJ2-5 TRBV28 TGTGCCAGCAGATGGGGGGGGCTGGAGACCCAGTACTTC CASRWGGLETQYF
- - TRBJ2-3 TRBV2 TGTGCCAGCATGTATGAGAGTGGTGGCACAGATACGCAGTATTTT CASMYESGGTDTQYF
- TRBD1 TRBJ2-7 TRBV28 TGTGCCAGCAGCCGACAGGGATGGGGCTTCTACGAGCAGTACTTC CASSRQGWGFYEQYF
- TRBD2 TRBJ2-7 TRBV7-2 TGTGCCAGCAGCTTAGGGGGACTAGCGGGGGGCTACGAGCAGTACTTC CASSLGGLAGGYEQYF
- TRBD2 TRBJ2-1 TRBV27 TGTGCCAGCAGTTTAGGGACTATCGGGGGAAATGAGCAGTTCTTC CASSLGTIGGNEQFF
- - TRBJ2-1 TRBV18 TGTGCCAGCTCACAGGGGAGCGTCGCGGACTCGCAGTTCTTC CASSQGSVADSQFF
- - TRBJ2-2 TRBV7-3 TGTGCCAGCAGCTTAATAGGGGCCGGGGAGCTGTTTTTT CASSLIGAGELFF
- - TRBJ2-7 TRBV11-1 TGTGCCAGCAGCTCCCGGAGTGAGCAGTACTTC CASSSRSEQYF
few TRBD1 TRBJ1-2 TRBV30 TGTGCCTGGCGGGACAGTTTTAACTATGGCTACACCTTC CAWRDSFNYGYTF
- - TRBJ2-6 TRBV6-1 TGTGCCAGCAGAGCCCCTGGTACTGGGGCCAACGTCCTGACTTTC CASRAPGTGANVLTF
once TRBD2 TRBJ2-1 TRBV9 TGTGCCAGCAGCGTAGGTCTGGGACTAGCGGGGGGACGGTCCTACAATGAGCAGTTCTTC CASSVGLGLAGGRSYNEQFF
- TRBD1 TRBJ2-2 TRBV19 TGTGCCAGTAGTACCGGGACAGGGAACACCGGGGAGCTGTTTTTT CASSTGTGNTGELFF
few TRBD1 TRBJ1-2 TRBV7-8 TGTGCCAGCAGCTTGGGACAGCTCTATGGCTACACCTTC CASSLGQLYGYTF
few - TRBJ2-7 TRBV4-1 TGCGCCAGCAGCCAAAAAGACTCGGGGACTGGACAACTTTCGGGATTCGAGCAGTACTTC CASSQKDSGTGQLSGFEQYF
- - TRBJ1-1 TRBV5-6 TGTGCCAGCAGCTTGAGGGGGTCCCCTGAAGCTTTCTTT CASSLRGSPEAFF
- - TRBJ1-1 TRBV30 TGTGCCTGGAGTTCTCAGGGATACACTGAAGCTTTCTTT CAWSSQGYTEAFF
- TRBD1 TRBJ1-1 TRBV6-1 TGTGCCAGCAGGGAGGGACAGATGAACACTGAAGCTTTCTTT CASREGQMNTEAFF
few - TRBJ2-5 TRBV11-2 TGTGCCAGCAGCTTAGGGCAAGAGACCCAGTACTTC CASSLGQETQYF
- - TRBJ1-1 TRBV2 TGTGCCAGCACTGAACCGAACACTGAAGCTTTCTTT CASTEPNTEAFF
few - TRBJ1-2 TRBV7-8 TGTGCCAGCAGCTTAGTATGGTCGAACGGCTACACCTTC CASSLVWSNGYTF
- - TRBJ2-3 TRBV18 TGTGCCAGCGGAGAGGGCAGGGGCACAGATACGCAGTATTTT CASGEGRGTDTQYF
once TRBD1 TRBJ1-5 TRBV18 TGTGCCAGCTCACCGTGGCAGGGGGACAATCAGCCCCAGCATTTT CASSPWQGDNQPQHF
- - TRBJ2-1 TRBV7-2 TGTGCCAGCAGCTTAGTTAGTTACAATGAGCAGTTCTTC CASSLVSYNEQFF
- TRBD1 TRBJ1-6 TRBV19 TGTGCCACTTCAACCGGGACAGGGTCTAATTCACCCCTCCACTTT CATSTGTGSNSPLHF
- - TRBJ1-1 TRBV7-6 TGTGCCAGCAGCTTATTCCCCCCGAACACTGAAGCTTTCTTT CASSLFPPNTEAFF
- - TRBJ2-1 TRBV6-6 TGTGCCAGCAGTTCCTTTGAAGGAGCCGATGAGCAGTTCTTC CASSSFEGADEQFF
- TRBD2 TRBJ2-1 TRBV5-4 TGTGCCAGCAGCTTGGCCCGTCTAGCGGGGGGGCATAAGCAGTTCTTC CASSLARLAGGHKQFF
large - TRBJ1-1 TRBV7-9 TGTGCCAGCCAAGGGCTGGGGGCTGAAGCTTTCTTT CASQGLGAEAFF
few TRBD1 TRBJ2-5 TRBV11-1 TGTGCCAGCAGCTTAGGACAGGGGTACCAAGAGACCCAGTACTTC CASSLGQGYQETQYF
- - TRBJ2-6 TRBV7-3 TGTGCCAGCAGTGAAACAGTCGGGGCCAACGTCCTGACTTTC CASSETVGANVLTF
once - TRBJ2-2 TRBV9 TGTGCCAGCAGCCCTACTTCGACCGGGGAGCTGTTTTTT CASSPTSTGELFF
few - TRBJ2-2 TRBV6-5 TGTGCCAGCAGTTACCGTCTCTACGGGGAGCTGTTTTTT CASSYRLYGELFF
few TRBD1 TRBJ1-1 TRBV9 TGTGCCAGCTCGACAGGGTATTACGCTGAAGCTTTCTTT CASSTGYYAEAFF
- TRBD1 TRBJ1-2 TRBV2 TGTGCCAGCAGGTCAGGGGGTGACTATGGCTACACCTTC CASRSGGDYGYTF
- - TRBJ1-1 TRBV7-9 TGTGCCAGCAGCTTCACGGGGCAAGACGCTTTCTTT CASSFTGQDAFF